This T cell receptor beta chain was documented in a study of blood T cell repertoires in COVID-19. For the study at large: The United States, Italy and Spain were the sources of the acute and convalescent COVID-19 samples. The analysed material was cDNA or gDNA that came from T cells, B-cell-depleted T cells, or PBMCs.

CDR1 LGHNA and CDR2 YSLEER come from the germline V gene. V dropped 1 base and J dropped 0 bases, with 7 bases sitting between them. CDR3 size: 16 residues. In the authors' methods: Amplification with reference gene primers provided the estimates of nucleated cell counts. This table comes from immunoSEQ multiplex PCR, and its TCRdb copy is limited to in-frame clones, with some not included. The DNA was the basis for D and trimming; V, J and clone size are from that table. This table has some 670,000 clones, about 87% appearing once. The genes are TRBV4-3 and TRBJ2-6; no clear D. This clonotype originated in a woman between 18 and 29 years old with acute or convalescent COVID-19. The sequenced sample consisted of peripheral blood. The CDR3 DNA is TGCGCCAGCAGCCAAGGTCCAAACTCTGGGGCCAACGTCCTGACTTTC. Its translation: CASSQGPNSGANVLTF.